The 17 T cell receptor beta chains listed next were all sequenced from one sample in a study of OX40 agonist ivuxolimab in advanced cancers. Here immunoSEQ multiplex PCR was the method, and the copy in TCRdb shows in-frame clones only, minus some. Among tens of thousands of clones, 65% to 90% were seen once, and the ten largest hold less than 4%. The material sequenced was CD4+ or CD8+ T cells sorted from blood, taken in a trial of the OX40 agonist ivuxolimab. These receptors originate from an adult with an advanced solid tumor such as melanoma, head and neck, liver or kidney cancer.

This clone was recorded only once. The V gene is TRBV7-2, the J gene TRBJ1-1; D is unresolved. The germline V and J ends were trimmed by 0 bases and 10 bases, with 6 bases remaining between them. Germline values: CDR1 SGHTA, CDR2 FQGNSA. This CDR3 is built from 11 residues. The CDR3 DNA sequence: TGTGCCAGCAGCTTAGCGACGGGAGCTTTCTTT. This translates into CASSLATGAFF.

The CDR3 DNA reads as TGCGCCAGCAGCTTGGCAGGGGATACCCCCAGCACTGAAGCTTTCTTT. The encoded protein is CASSLAGDTPSTEAFF. V and J are TRBV5-1 and TRBJ1-1; possibly TRBD1 for D (6 bases). V shed 0 bases and J shed 4 bases, with 16 bases lying between them. Per germline, CDR1 SGHRS and CDR2 YFSETQ. This CDR3 contains 16 residues. Looking up the rest from reference TRBV5-1 and TRBJ1-1 gives the full variable domain: KAGVTQTPRYLIKTRGQQVTLSCSPISGHRSVSWYQQTPGQGLQFLFEYFSETQRNKGNFPGRFSGRQFSNSRSEMNVSTLELGDSALYLCASSLAGDTPSTEAFFGQGTRLTVV.

The rearrangement links TRBV6-1 to TRBJ2-2; D perhaps matches TRBD1 (8 bases). V lost 5 bases and J 13 bases, leaving 20 bases between the germline ends. Germline V gives CDR1 MNHNS, CDR2 SASEGT. The length of the CDR3 is 14 residues. The CDR3: CASSSDRGGFGLFF. The DNA of the CDR3 is TGTGCCAGCAGTAGCGACAGGGGAGGGTTTGGGCTGTTTTTT.

The gene calls are TRBV19 and TRBJ1-4, with D hard to call. Germline values: CDR1 LNHDA, CDR2 SQIVND (reference sequence). Trimming took off 4 bases at V and 7 bases at J, with 19 bases between the two ends. This CDR3 has 16 amino acids. CDR3 sequence (DNA): TGTGCCAGTAGTACTTCCGGATTCTCCCGAGGTGAAAAACTGTTTTTT. This sequence encodes CASSTSGFSRGEKLFF.

The V gene is TRBV5-5, the J gene TRBJ1-2; D unclear. The germline gives CDR1 SGHKS, CDR2 YYEKEE (reference sequence). This CDR3 has 14 residues. Trimming left V 2 bases short and J 4 bases short, with 12 bases between. CDR3 nucleotide sequence: TGTGCCAGCAGCTTTGCCCCAGTCTCCTATGGCTACACCTTC. This encodes CASSFAPVSYGYTF.

The chain uses TRBV14 and TRBJ2-3; 12 nucleotides match TRBD2. CDR1 is SGHDN, CDR2 FVKESK, per germline. The ends lost 0 bases at V and 3 bases at J; junction bases unmatched: 4. This CDR3 is built from 17 residues. The CDR3 DNA reads TGTGCCAGCAGCCAAGACCCTAGCGGGGGGGCAACAGATACGCAGTATTTT. Its translation is CASSQDPSGGATDTQYF.

This chain joins TRBV7-9 and TRBJ2-1, with a weak D call TRBD2 (6 bases). Per the germline V gene, CDR1 is SEHNR and CDR2 is FQNEAQ (reference sequence). V lost 5 bases and J lost 7, with 27 bases in between. This CDR3 is 18 amino acids long. This CDR3 is CASSPPGGGATRGNEQFF. The CDR3 region has the DNA TGTGCCAGCAGCCCGCCAGGTGGAGGCGCGACCCGGGGGAATGAGCAGTTCTTC.

The chain combines TRBV5-4 with TRBJ2-2, with D perhaps matching TRBD2 (6 bases). This CDR3 has 15 residues. Germline-derived CDR1 and CDR2 are SGHNT and YYREEE (reference sequence). Trimming removed 4 bases from V and 5 bases from J, with 15 bases in between. CDR3: CASSRDSEGTGELFF. The CDR3 nucleotides are TGTGCCAGCAGCAGGGACTCCGAAGGGACCGGGGAGCTGTTTTTT. Filled out from reference TRBV5-4 and TRBJ2-2, the complete variable domain reads ETGVTQSPTHLIKTRGQQVTLRCSSQSGHNTVSWYQQALGQGPQFIFQYYREEENGRGNFPPRFSGLQFPNYSSELNVNALELDDSALYLCASSRDSEGTGELFFGEGSRLTVL.

The rearrangement links TRBV4-2 to TRBJ2-6, with D unclear. The CDR3 is made up of 17 amino acids. Germline assignment: CDR1 LGHNA and CDR2 YNFKEQ. V lost 8 bases to trimming and J lost 0 bases, with 17 bases between them. The CDR3 region is CASQDSAQYSGANVLTF. The CDR3 bases are TGTGCCAGCCAAGACTCAGCCCAATACTCTGGGGCCAACGTCCTGACTTTC.

The genes are TRBV4-3 and TRBJ2-3, with 8 bases matching TRBD2. Germline V gives CDR1 LGHNA, CDR2 YSLEER. This CDR3 is built from 17 residues. The trim removed 4 bases at V and 6 bases at J, leaving 15 bases unmatched. CDR3 coding DNA: TGCGCCAGCAGCCGGGCGGCGGGAGGTAAACTTGAGGATACGCAGTATTTT. Amino acids: CASSRAAGGKLEDTQYF.

This rearrangement joins TRBV4-3 to TRBJ2-1; perhaps D is TRBD1 or TRBD2 (7 bases each). Per the germline V gene, CDR1 is LGHNA and CDR2 is YSLEER. V lost 1 base and J 2 bases, leaving 15 bases between the germline ends. This CDR3 is 17 amino acids long. CDR3 coding DNA: TGCGCCAGCAGCCAAGCCCCGCCAGGGGGGGCCTACAATGAGCAGTTCTTC. Translation: CASSQAPPGGAYNEQFF.

The CDR3 here is CASSYSEGGNIQYF. DNA of the CDR3: TGTGCCAGCAGTTACAGTGAGGGAGGGAACATTCAGTACTTC. The chain carries TRBV6-5 and TRBJ2-4; 7 nucleotides match TRBD2. The V gene end was trimmed by 2 bases and the J gene end by 7 bases; junction bases not matched to a gene: 5. Germline V gene data show CDR1 as MNHEY and CDR2 as SVGAGI. The CDR3 covers 14 residues.

This chain connects TRBV30 to TRBJ2-1; 8 nucleotides align to TRBD2. Looked up from germline, CDR1 is GTSNPN and CDR2 is SVGIG (reference sequence). Trimming took 2 bases from V and 10 from J; bases not matched to a gene: 7. The CDR3 covers 13 residues. CDR3 DNA sequence: TGTGCCTGGAGTAGAGCGGGAGATGGGGAGCAGTTCTTC. Translation gives CAWSRAGDGEQFF.

This chain connects TRBV28 to TRBJ1-1; possibly TRBD1 for D (6 bases). CDR3 length: 13 amino acids. CDR1 MDHEN and CDR2 SYDVKM come from the germline V gene. The V end lost 3 bases, the J end lost 10 bases, and 15 bases lay between the germline ends. The CDR3 here is CASSFRNRAGAFF. The CDR3 nucleotides are TGTGCCAGCAGTTTTAGGAACAGGGCTGGAGCTTTCTTT. Variable domain in full (rest from reference TRBV28 and TRBJ1-1): DVKVTQSSRYLVKRTGEKVFLECVQDMDHENMFWYRQDPGLGLRLIYFSYDVKMKEKGDIPEGYSVSREKKERFSLILESASTNQTSMYLCASSFRNRAGAFFGQGTRLTVV.

The chain uses TRBV21-1 and TRBJ2-7; TRBD2, as called in the table, went unchecked against the DNA. TRBV21-1 is a pseudogene locus. The CDR3 length is 20 residues. The CDR3 here is CASSLPARLAGGPIPYEQYF. In nucleotides, the CDR3 is TGTGCCAGCAGCCTCCCGGCGCGACTAGCGGGGGGTCCGATCCCCTACGAGCAGTACTTC.

V and J are TRBV18 and TRBJ1-3, with D tentatively TRBD1 (5 bases). Trimming took off 5 bases at V and 0 bases at J, with 11 bases between the two ends. The CDR3 extends over 15 amino acids. Germline V CDR1 and CDR2: KGHSH, LQKENI. CDR3 sequence: CASSMTESSGNTIYF. CDR3 bases: TGTGCCAGCTCAATGACAGAGAGCTCTGGAAACACCATATATTTT.

To note about this clone: One end of the junction varies from germline; a read error may be responsible. This chain connects TRBV5-6 to TRBJ1-3, with no clear D. Germline V gene data show CDR1 as SGHDT and CDR2 as YYEEEE. The CDR3 loop spans 13 amino acids. As DNA, the CDR3 is TGTGCCAGCAGCTTGAGTTCTGTAAACACCATATATTTT. This codes for CASSLSSVNTIYF.